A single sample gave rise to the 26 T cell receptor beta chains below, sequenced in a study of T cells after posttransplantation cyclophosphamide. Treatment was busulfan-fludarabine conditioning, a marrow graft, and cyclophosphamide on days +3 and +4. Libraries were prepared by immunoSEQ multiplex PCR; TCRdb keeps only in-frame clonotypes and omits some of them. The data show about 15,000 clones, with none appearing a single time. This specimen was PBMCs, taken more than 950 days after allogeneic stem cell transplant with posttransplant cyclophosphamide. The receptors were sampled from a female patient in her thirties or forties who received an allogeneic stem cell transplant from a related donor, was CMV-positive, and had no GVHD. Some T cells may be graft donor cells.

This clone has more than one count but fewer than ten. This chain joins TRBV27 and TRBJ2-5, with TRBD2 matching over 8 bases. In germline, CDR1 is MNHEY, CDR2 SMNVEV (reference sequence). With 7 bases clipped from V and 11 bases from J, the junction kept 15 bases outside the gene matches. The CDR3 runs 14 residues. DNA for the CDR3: TGTGCCAGCACTCCGGACGGGGGGGCGCGGGAGCAGTACTTC. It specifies CASTPDGGAREQYF.

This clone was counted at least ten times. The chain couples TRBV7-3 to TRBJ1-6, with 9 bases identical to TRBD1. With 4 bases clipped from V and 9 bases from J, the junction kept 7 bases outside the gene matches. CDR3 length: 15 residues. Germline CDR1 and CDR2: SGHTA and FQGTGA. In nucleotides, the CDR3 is TGTGCCAGCAGCTCGGGACAGGGTATAGGTTCACCCCTCCACTTT. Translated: CASSSGQGIGSPLHF.

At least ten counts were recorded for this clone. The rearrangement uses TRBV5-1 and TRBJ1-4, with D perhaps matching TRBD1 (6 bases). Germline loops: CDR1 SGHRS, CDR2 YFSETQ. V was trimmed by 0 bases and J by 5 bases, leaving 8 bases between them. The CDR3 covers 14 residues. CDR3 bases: TGCGCCAGCAGCTTGGGGCAGGGGAATGAAAAACTGTTTTTT. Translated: CASSLGQGNEKLFF.

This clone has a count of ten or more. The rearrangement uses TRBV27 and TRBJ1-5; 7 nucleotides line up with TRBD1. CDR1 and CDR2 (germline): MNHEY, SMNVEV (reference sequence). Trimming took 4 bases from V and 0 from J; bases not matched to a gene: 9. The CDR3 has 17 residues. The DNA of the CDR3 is TGTGCCAGCAGTTCCGACAGGGACTTCTATAGCAATCAGCCCCAGCATTTT. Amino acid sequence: CASSSDRDFYSNQPQHF.

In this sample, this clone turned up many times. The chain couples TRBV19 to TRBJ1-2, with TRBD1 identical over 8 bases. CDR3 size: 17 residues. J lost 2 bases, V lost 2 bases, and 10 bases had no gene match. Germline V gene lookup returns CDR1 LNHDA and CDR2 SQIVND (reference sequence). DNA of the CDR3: TGTGCCAGTAGTATACTTGCGGACAGGGCTAAAAACTATGGCTACACCTTC. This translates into CASSILADRAKNYGYTF.

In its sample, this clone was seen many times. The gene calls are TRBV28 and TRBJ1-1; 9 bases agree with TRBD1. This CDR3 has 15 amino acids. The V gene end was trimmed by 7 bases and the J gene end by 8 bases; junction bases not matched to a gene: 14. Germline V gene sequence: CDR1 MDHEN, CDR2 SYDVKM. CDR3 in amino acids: CASTLSGTGRTEAFF. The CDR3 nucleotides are TGTGCCAGCACCCTTTCCGGGACAGGGAGAACGGAAGCTTTCTTT.

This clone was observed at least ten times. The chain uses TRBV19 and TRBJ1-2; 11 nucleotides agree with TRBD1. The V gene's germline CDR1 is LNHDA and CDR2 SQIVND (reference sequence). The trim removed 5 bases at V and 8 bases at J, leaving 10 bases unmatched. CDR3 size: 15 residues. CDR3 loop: CASSSSGTGGRGYTF. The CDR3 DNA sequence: TGTGCCAGTAGTTCCTCCGGGACAGGGGGAAGGGGCTACACCTTC.

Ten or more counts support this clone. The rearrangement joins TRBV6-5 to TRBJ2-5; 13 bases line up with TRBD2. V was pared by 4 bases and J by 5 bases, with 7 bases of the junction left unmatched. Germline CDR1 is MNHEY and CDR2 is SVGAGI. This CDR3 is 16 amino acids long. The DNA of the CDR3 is TGTGCCAGCAGTTCCCGGACTAGCGGGGGCACCGAGACCCAGTACTTC. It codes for CASSSRTSGGTETQYF.

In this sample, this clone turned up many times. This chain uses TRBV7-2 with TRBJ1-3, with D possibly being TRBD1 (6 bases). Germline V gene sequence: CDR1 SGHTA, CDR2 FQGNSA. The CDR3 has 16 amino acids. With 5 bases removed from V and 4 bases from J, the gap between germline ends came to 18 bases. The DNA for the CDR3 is TGTGCCAGCAGCCTCCGGACAGATCCTGCCGGAAACACCATATATTTT. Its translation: CASSLRTDPAGNTIYF.

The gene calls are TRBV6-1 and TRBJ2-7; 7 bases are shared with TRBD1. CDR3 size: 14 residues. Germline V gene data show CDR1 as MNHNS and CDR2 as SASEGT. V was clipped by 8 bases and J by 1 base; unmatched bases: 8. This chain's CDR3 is CASGDRALSYEQYF. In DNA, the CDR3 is TGTGCCAGCGGCGACAGGGCCCTGTCCTACGAGCAGTACTTC.

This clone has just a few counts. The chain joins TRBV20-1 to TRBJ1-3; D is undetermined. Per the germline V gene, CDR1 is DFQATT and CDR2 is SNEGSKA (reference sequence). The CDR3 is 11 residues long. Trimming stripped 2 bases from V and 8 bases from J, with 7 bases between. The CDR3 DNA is TGCAGTGCTAGACTCGGGGACACCATATATTTT. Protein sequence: CSARLGDTIYF.

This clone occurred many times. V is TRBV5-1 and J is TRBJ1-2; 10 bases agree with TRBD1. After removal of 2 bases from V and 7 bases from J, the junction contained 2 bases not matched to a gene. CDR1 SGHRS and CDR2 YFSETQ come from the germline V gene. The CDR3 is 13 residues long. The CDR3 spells CASSFGTGAGYTF. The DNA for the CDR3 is TGCGCCAGCAGCTTTGGGACAGGGGCTGGCTACACCTTC.

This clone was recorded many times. The CDR3 protein is CASSLAAGGWYNEQFF. Here the CDR3 DNA reads TGTGCCAGCAGCTTGGCCGCGGGGGGGTGGTACAATGAGCAGTTCTTC. The gene calls are TRBV5-6 and TRBJ2-1, with 9 positions matching TRBD2. The CDR3 is 16 residues long. With V trimmed by 0 bases and J by 4 bases, 5 bases remained unmatched. Germline V CDR1 and CDR2: SGHDT, YYEEEE.

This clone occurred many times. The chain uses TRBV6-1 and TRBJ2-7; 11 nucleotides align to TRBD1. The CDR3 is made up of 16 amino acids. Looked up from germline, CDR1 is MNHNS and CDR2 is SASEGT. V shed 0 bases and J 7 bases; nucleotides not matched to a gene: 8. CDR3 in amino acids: CASSEARGQGAGEQYF. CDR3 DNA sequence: TGTGCCAGCAGTGAAGCACGAGGACAGGGGGCGGGTGAGCAGTACTTC.

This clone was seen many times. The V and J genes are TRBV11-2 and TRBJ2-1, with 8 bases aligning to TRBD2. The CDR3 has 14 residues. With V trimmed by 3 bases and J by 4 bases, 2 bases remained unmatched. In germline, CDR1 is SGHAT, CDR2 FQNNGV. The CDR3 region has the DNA TGTGCCAGCAGCTTGGAGCGGGGGTACAATGAGCAGTTCTTC. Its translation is CASSLERGYNEQFF.

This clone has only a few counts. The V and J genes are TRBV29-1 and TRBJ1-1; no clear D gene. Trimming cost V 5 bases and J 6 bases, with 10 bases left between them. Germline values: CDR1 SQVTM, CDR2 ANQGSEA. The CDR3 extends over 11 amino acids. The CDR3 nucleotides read TGCAGCGTTACTCTGTTGGCTGAAGCTTTCTTT. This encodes CSVTLLAEAFF.

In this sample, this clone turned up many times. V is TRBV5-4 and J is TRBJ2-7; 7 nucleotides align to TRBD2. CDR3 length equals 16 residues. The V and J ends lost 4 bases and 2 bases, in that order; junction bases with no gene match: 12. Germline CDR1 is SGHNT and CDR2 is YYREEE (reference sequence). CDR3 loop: CASSASSGGGTYEQYF. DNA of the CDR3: TGTGCCAGCAGCGCCTCCTCGGGCGGGGGAACCTACGAGCAGTACTTC. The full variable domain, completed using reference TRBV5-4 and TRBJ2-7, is ETGVTQSPTHLIKTRGQQVTLRCSSQSGHNTVSWYQQALGQGPQFIFQYYREEENGRGNFPPRFSGLQFPNYSSELNVNALELDDSALYLCASSASSGGGTYEQYFGPGTRLTVT.

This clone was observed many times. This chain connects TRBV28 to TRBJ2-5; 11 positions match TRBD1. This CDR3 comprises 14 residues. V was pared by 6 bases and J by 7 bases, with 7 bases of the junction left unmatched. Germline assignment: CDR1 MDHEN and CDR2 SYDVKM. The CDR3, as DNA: TGTGCCAGCAGCCTTGGGGGACAGGGGGTGACCCAGTACTTC. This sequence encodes CASSLGGQGVTQYF.

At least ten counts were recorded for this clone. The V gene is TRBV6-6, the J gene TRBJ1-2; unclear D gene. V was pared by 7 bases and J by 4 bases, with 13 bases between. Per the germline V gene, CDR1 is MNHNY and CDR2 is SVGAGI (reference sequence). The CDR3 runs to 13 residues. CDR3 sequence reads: CASTPSGGYGYTF. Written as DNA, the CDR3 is TGTGCCAGCACTCCATCCGGCGGCTATGGCTACACCTTC.

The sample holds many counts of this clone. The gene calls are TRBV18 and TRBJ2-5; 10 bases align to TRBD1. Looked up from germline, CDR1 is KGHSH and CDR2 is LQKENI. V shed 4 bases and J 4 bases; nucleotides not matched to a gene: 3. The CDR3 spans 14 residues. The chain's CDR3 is CASSQGTGVETQYF. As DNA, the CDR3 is TGTGCCAGCTCACAAGGGACAGGGGTAGAGACCCAGTACTTC.

DNA of the CDR3: TGCGCCAGCAGCCCGATGGGACAGGGCTACGAGCAGTACTTC. It encodes CASSPMGQGYEQYF. This sequence joins TRBV5-1 and TRBJ2-7; 9 nucleotides agree with TRBD1. With 4 bases clipped from V and 3 bases from J, the junction kept 5 bases outside the gene matches. Looked up from germline, CDR1 is SGHRS and CDR2 is YFSETQ. The CDR3 is 14 amino acids.

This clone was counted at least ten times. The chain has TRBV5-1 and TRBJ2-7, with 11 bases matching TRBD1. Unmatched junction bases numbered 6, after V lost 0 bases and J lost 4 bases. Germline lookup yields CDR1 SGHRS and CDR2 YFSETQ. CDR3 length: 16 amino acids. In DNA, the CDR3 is TGCGCCAGCAGCTTGGCTGGACAGGGGGCGCCGTACGAGCAGTACTTC. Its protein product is CASSLAGQGAPYEQYF.

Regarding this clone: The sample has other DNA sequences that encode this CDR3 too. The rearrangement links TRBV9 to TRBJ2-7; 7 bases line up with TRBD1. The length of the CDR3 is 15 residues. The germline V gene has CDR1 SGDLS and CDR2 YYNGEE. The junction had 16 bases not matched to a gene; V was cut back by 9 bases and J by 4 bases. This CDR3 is CAIFFKQGTAYEQYF. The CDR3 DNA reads TGTGCCATTTTTTTCAAACAGGGGACGGCATACGAGCAGTACTTC.

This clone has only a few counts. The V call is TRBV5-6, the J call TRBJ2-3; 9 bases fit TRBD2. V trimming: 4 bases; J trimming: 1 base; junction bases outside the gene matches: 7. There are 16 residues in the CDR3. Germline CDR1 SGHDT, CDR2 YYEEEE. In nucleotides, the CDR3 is TGTGCCAGCAGCACGGAGGCTAGCGGGGGCACAGATACGCAGTATTTT. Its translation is CASSTEASGGTDTQYF.

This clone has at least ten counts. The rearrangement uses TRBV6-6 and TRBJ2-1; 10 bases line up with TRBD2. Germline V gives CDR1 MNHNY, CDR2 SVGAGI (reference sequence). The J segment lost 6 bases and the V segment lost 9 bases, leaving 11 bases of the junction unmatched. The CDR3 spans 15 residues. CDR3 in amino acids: CASYFSGGAVNEQFF. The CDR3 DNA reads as TGTGCCAGTTATTTCAGCGGGGGGGCCGTCAATGAGCAGTTCTTC.

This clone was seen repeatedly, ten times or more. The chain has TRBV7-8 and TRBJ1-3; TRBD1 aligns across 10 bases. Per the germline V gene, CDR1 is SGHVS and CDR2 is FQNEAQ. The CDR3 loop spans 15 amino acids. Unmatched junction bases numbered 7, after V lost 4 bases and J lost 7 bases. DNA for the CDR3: TGTGCCAGCAGCTCGACAGGGGGCTACTTCAACACCATATATTTT. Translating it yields CASSSTGGYFNTIYF.